The clone carrying this TCR beta chain was found many times. The sample is drawn from a study of beta chain features in type 1 diabetes. The investigators reverse transcribed all of the isolated RNA, so they sequenced expressed TCRB transcripts. The table came from immunoSEQ multiplex PCR; TCRdb's copy has only in-frame clones and leaves some out. This table holds about 150,000 clones, about 8.5% found once. Trimming removed 2 bases from V and 7 bases from J; junction bases left unmatched: 12. Germline V CDR1 and CDR2: GTSNPN, SVGIG (reference sequence). CDR3 length: 16 amino acids. This sequence was found in a man younger than 35 in good health. What was sequenced was central memory CD4+ T cells from blood. The J gene is TRBJ1-5, the V gene TRBV30; 9 bases match TRBD1. Here the CDR3 DNA reads TGTGCCTGGAGTTCGACCCTCACAGGGGGCGGACAGCCCCAGCATTTT. It codes for CAWSSTLTGGGQPQHF.